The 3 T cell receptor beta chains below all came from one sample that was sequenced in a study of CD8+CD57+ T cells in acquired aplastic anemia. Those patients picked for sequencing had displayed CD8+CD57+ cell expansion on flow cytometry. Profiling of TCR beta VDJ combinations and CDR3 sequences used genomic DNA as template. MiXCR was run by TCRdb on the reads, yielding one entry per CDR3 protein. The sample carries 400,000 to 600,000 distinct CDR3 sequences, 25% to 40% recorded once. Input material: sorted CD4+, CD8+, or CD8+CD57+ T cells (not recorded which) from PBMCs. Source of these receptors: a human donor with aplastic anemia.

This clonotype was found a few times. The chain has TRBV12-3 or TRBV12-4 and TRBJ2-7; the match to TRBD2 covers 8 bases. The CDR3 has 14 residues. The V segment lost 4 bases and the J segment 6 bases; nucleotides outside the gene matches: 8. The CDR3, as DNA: TGTGCCAGCAGTTACACGAGCGGGAGTGGCGAGCAGTACTTC. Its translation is CASSYTSGSGEQYF.

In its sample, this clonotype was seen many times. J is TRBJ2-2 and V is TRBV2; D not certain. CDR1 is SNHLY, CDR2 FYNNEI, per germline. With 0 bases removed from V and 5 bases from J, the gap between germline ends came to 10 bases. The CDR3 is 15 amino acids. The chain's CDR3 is CASSEAPGDTGELFF. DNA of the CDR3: TGTGCCAGCAGTGAAGCTCCCGGTGATACCGGGGAGCTGTTTTTT.

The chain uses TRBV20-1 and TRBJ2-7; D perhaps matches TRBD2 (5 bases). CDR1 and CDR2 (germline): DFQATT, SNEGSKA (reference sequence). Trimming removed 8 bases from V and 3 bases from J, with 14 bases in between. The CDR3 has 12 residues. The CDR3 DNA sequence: TGCAGTACCACGGTTGAGGGCTACGAGCAGTACTTC. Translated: CSTTVEGYEQYF.